The next 23 T cell receptor beta chains were all read from a single sample in a study of cytomegalovirus exposure and HLA in healthy donors. Both 60 Vbeta primers and 13 Jbeta primers went into the PCR. Here immunoSEQ multiplex PCR was the method, and the copy in TCRdb shows in-frame clones only, minus some. The data show 100,000 to 150,000 clones, and the top ten clones hold 2% to 2.5%. The sequenced sample was PBMCs. These receptors were obtained from a man in his forties or fifties in good health and CMV-seronegative.

The chain has TRBV6-5 and TRBJ2-3, with 13 bases matching TRBD2. The V and J ends lost 4 bases and 6 bases, in that order; junction bases with no gene match: 7. The CDR3 loop spans 16 amino acids. Germline lookup yields CDR1 MNHEY and CDR2 SVGAGI. The CDR3 spells CASSSGLAGAWDTQYF. In DNA form, the CDR3 reads TGTGCCAGCAGTTCCGGACTAGCGGGAGCGTGGGATACGCAGTATTTT.

This chain connects TRBV27 to TRBJ2-5; TRBD2 agrees at 10 bases. The V gene end was trimmed by 0 bases and the J gene end by 4 bases; junction bases not matched to a gene: 8. This CDR3 has 17 amino acids. CDR1 is MNHEY and CDR2 is SMNVEV in the germline V gene (reference sequence). The CDR3 is CASSLSRGIAGGETQYF. For the CDR3, the DNA is TGTGCCAGCAGTTTATCTAGGGGGATAGCGGGAGGAGAGACCCAGTACTTC.

Written as DNA, the CDR3 is TGTGCCATCAGCGGGGACAGCTTGAACACTGAAGCTTTCTTT. It yields the protein CAISGDSLNTEAFF. The chain is built from TRBV10-3 and TRBJ1-1; 7 nucleotides line up with TRBD1. Trimming removed 6 bases from V and 0 bases from J; junction bases left unmatched: 4. The CDR3 length is 14 residues. From germline, CDR1 is ENHRY and CDR2 SYGVKD.

The V call is TRBV7-2, the J call TRBJ2-5; 9 bases are a match to TRBD2. Looked up from germline, CDR1 is SGHTA and CDR2 is FQGNSA. The junction had 12 bases not matched to a gene; V was cut back by 0 bases and J by 1 base. The CDR3 totals 19 residues. The CDR3 bases are TGTGCCAGCAGCTTAGCTTTTGGATTGGCTAGCGGGGCCCAAGAGACCCAGTACTTC. Encoded protein: CASSLAFGLASGAQETQYF.

This chain joins TRBV15 and TRBJ2-1, with 10 bases aligning to TRBD2. This CDR3 comprises 18 residues. J was trimmed by 4 bases and V by 0 bases; bases with no gene match: 9. Germline loops: CDR1 LNHNV, CDR2 YYDKDF (reference sequence). The CDR3 nucleotides read TGTGCCACCAGCAGAGATAAGACTAGCGGGTACCTTTACAATGAGCAGTTCTTC. Translated: CATSRDKTSGYLYNEQFF.

The chain is built from TRBV14 and TRBJ2-7, with TRBD2 identical over 14 bases. CDR3 length equals 18 residues. Trimming cost V 0 bases and J 4 bases; bases outside gene matches: 8. Germline V gives CDR1 SGHDN, CDR2 FVKESK. CDR3 sequence: CASSQEFVGLAGGYEQYF. Here the CDR3 DNA reads TGTGCCAGCAGCCAAGAATTCGTAGGACTAGCGGGAGGTTACGAGCAGTACTTC. Variable domain in full (rest from reference TRBV14 and TRBJ2-7): EAGVTQFPSHSVIEKGQTVTLRCDPISGHDNLYWYRRVMGKEIKFLLHFVKESKQDESGMPNNRFLAERTGGTYSTLKVQPAELEDSGVYFCASSQEFVGLAGGYEQYFGPGTRLTVT.

The rearrangement joins TRBV5-4 to TRBJ2-3; 9 nucleotides match TRBD2. The ends lost 3 bases at V and 1 base at J; junction bases unmatched: 9. This CDR3 region has 17 residues. From germline, CDR1 is SGHNT and CDR2 YYREEE (reference sequence). The CDR3 is CASSSRTSVWGTDTQYF. The CDR3 coding sequence is TGTGCCAGCAGCTCCCGGACTAGCGTTTGGGGCACAGATACGCAGTATTTT.

V and J are TRBV11-3 and TRBJ2-1; 14 nucleotides match TRBD2. From germline, CDR1 is SGHNT and CDR2 YENEEA. The V gene end was trimmed by 5 bases and the J gene end by 4 bases; junction bases not matched to a gene: 10. The length of the CDR3 is 18 residues. The CDR3 is CASSAYGTSGSGYNEQFF. In DNA form, the CDR3 reads TGTGCCAGCAGCGCTTACGGGACTAGCGGGAGTGGGTACAATGAGCAGTTCTTC.

The rearrangement joins TRBV20-1 to TRBJ2-3; perhaps TRBD1 as D (5 bases). The CDR3 runs to 11 residues. In germline, CDR1 is DFQATT, CDR2 SNEGSKA (reference sequence). Trimming pared 3 bases from V and 14 bases from J, leaving 15 bases between. The CDR3: CSASQGVHPYF. As DNA, the CDR3 is TGCAGTGCTAGTCAGGGCGTGCACCCGTATTTT.

The rearrangement uses TRBV6-6 and TRBJ2-3, with TRBD2 matching over 11 bases. The trim removed 6 bases at V and 2 bases at J, leaving 7 bases unmatched. CDR3 length: 16 amino acids. CDR1 MNHNY and CDR2 SVGAGI come from the germline V gene (reference sequence). CDR3 region: CASSDRTSGFTDTQYF. In nucleotides, the CDR3 is TGTGCCAGCAGCGATCGGACTAGCGGGTTCACAGATACGCAGTATTTT.

V usage is TRBV7-8 and J usage is TRBJ2-3; 10 bases match TRBD2. The CDR3 covers 22 residues. Trimming cost V 5 bases and J 0 bases; bases outside gene matches: 23. The germline V gene has CDR1 SGHVS and CDR2 FQNEAQ. For the CDR3, the DNA is TGTGCCAGCAGCGCCCGAAAAGGGGGTAGCGGGAGGCCCTCCGCTAGCACAGATACGCAGTATTTT. It translates to CASSARKGGSGRPSASTDTQYF.

The chain links TRBV18 to TRBJ1-4, with D perhaps TRBD1 (6 bases). V lost 9 bases and J lost 1, with 9 bases in between. Per the germline V gene, CDR1 is KGHSH and CDR2 is LQKENI. The CDR3 covers 13 residues. The CDR3 coding sequence is TGTGCCAGTTCGGACAGAACTAATGAAAAACTGTTTTTT. Translated: CASSDRTNEKLFF.

The V gene is TRBV11-2, the J gene TRBJ2-5, with TRBD1 identical over 8 bases. The germline CDR1 and CDR2 sequences are SGHAT and FQNNGV. This CDR3 is built from 12 residues. V trimming: 4 bases; J trimming: 14 bases; junction bases outside the gene matches: 9. The CDR3 DNA reads TGTGCCAGCAGCTACCCGGGACAGGCTTGCTACTTC. As protein: CASSYPGQACYF.

V and J are TRBV5-1 and TRBJ2-7; 9 bases fit TRBD2. This CDR3 is built from 16 residues. V lost 3 bases and J lost 5; bases outside the gene matches: 12. Germline V CDR1 and CDR2: SGHRS, YFSETQ. CDR3 sequence (DNA): TGCGCCAGCAGCTCGTCCCCCGCGGGAGGGCCGCACGAGCAGTACTTC. This translates into CASSSSPAGGPHEQYF.

V usage is TRBV2 and J usage is TRBJ2-2, with TRBD1 matching over 9 bases. CDR3 length: 14 amino acids. Germline CDR1 and CDR2: SNHLY and FYNNEI. After removal of 6 bases from V and 5 bases from J, the junction contained 4 bases not matched to a gene. As DNA, the CDR3 is TGTGCCAGCAGACTGACAGGGGGGACCGGGGAGCTGTTTTTT. This gives the protein CASRLTGGTGELFF.

The gene calls are TRBV30 and TRBJ1-5; D ambiguous. The CDR3 is 12 residues long. The germline V and J ends were trimmed by 1 base and 11 bases, with 12 bases remaining between them. Germline-derived CDR1 and CDR2 are GTSNPN and SVGIG (reference sequence). For the CDR3, the DNA is TGTGCCTGGAGTGGAGGCGGGTATACCCAGCATTTT. Translation gives CAWSGGGYTQHF.

The V gene is TRBV10-3, the J gene TRBJ2-2; TRBD2 agrees at 7 bases. The ends lost 8 bases at V and 5 bases at J; junction bases unmatched: 2. The V gene's germline CDR1 is ENHRY and CDR2 SYGVKD. This CDR3 contains 12 residues. The CDR3 region is CAIAAGTGELFF. The CDR3 region has the DNA TGTGCCATCGCAGCGGGGACCGGGGAGCTGTTTTTT.

This chain uses TRBV7-2 with TRBJ2-1; 8 bases agree with TRBD2. Germline CDR1 and CDR2: SGHTA and FQGNSA. V lost 1 base and J lost 0; bases outside the gene matches: 5. The CDR3 is made up of 17 amino acids. The CDR3 is CASSLGLATSSYNEQFF. The CDR3 DNA follows: TGTGCCAGCAGCTTAGGACTAGCGACAAGCTCCTACAATGAGCAGTTCTTC.

This chain joins TRBV6-5 and TRBJ2-1, with 7 bases lining up with TRBD1. This CDR3 has 15 residues. V dropped 5 bases and J dropped 5; count of bases not matched to a gene: 9. Per germline, CDR1 MNHEY and CDR2 SVGAGI. The CDR3 protein is CASSPPGQSNNEQFF. The CDR3 region has the DNA TGTGCCAGCAGTCCTCCGGGACAGTCAAACAATGAGCAGTTCTTC.

This chain joins TRBV10-3 and TRBJ2-4; possibly TRBD2 for D (5 bases). Trimming cost V 10 bases and J 8 bases, with 18 bases left between them. The CDR3 has 13 residues. The germline gives CDR1 ENHRY, CDR2 SYGVKD. CDR3 in DNA: TGTGCCACCGCGGACCGGGGATGGGACATTCAGTACTTC. Encoded protein: CATADRGWDIQYF.

This chain links TRBV9 with TRBJ1-4; D unresolved. The CDR3 spans 14 residues. CDR1 and CDR2 (germline): SGDLS, YYNGEE. Deletions cut 0 bases from V and 1 base from J, with 4 bases between. The CDR3 DNA reads as TGTGCCAGCAGCGTAGGCAGAACTAATGAAAAACTGTTTTTT. Protein sequence: CASSVGRTNEKLFF.

The rearrangement links TRBV6-5 to TRBJ1-1; 8 nucleotides match TRBD1. This CDR3 region has 16 residues. The V and J ends lost 4 bases and 1 base, in that order; junction bases with no gene match: 8. Germline CDR1 MNHEY, CDR2 SVGAGI. The CDR3 nucleotides are TGTGCCAGCAGTTCCCCTGCCGGGACAGGGAACACTGAAGCTTTCTTT. It encodes CASSSPAGTGNTEAFF.

The V call is TRBV2, the J call TRBJ1-5, with a weak D call TRBD1 (6 bases). The CDR3 consists of 13 residues. Between the trimmed V and J ends, which lost 6 bases and 4 bases, there was a span of 10 bases. CDR1 is SNHLY, CDR2 FYNNEI, per germline. The CDR3 region is CASRQGSNQPQHF. CDR3 DNA: TGTGCCAGCAGACAGGGATCTAATCAGCCCCAGCATTTT.